Following are 27 T cell receptor beta chains from one sample sequenced in a study of control samples from healthy donors and cancer patients. Sequencing used immunoSEQ multiplex PCR; TCRdb keeps in-frame clones, though not all of them. The sample contains tens of thousands of clones, 95% to 97% of which appear only once. Specimen: blood. These receptors came from a woman aged 18-35 years in good health.

This clone was observed once. The chain carries TRBV2 and TRBJ1-2; the D is unclear. Germline CDR1 and CDR2: SNHLY and FYNNEI. The CDR3 extends over 15 amino acids. The V and J ends lost 7 bases and 8 bases respectively, with 23 bases between them. The chain's CDR3 is CASISLVGGKDGYTF. The CDR3 nucleotides are TGTGCCAGCATCTCCCTAGTTGGAGGGAAGGACGGCTACACCTTC. The full variable domain, with the rest looked up from reference TRBV2 and TRBJ1-2, is EPEVTQTPSHQVTQMGQEVILRCVPISNHLYFYWYRQILGQKVEFLVSFYNNEISEKSEIFDDQFSVERPDGSNFTLKIRSTKLEDSAMYFCASISLVGGKDGYTFGSGTRLTVV.

The chain joins TRBV6-6 to TRBJ2-1, with 7 bases matching TRBD2. The trim removed 4 bases at V and 6 bases at J, leaving 6 bases unmatched. Germline values: CDR1 MNHNY, CDR2 SVGAGI (reference sequence). The CDR3 extends over 14 amino acids. The CDR3, as DNA: TGTGCCAGCAGTTCCCTGGGCGGGAGCAATGAGCAGTTCTTC. Its translation is CASSSLGGSNEQFF.

V is TRBV30 and J is TRBJ1-2, with unresolved D. The CDR3 covers 12 residues. The V gene's germline CDR1 is GTSNPN and CDR2 SVGIG (reference sequence). V lost 3 bases and J 3 bases, leaving 8 bases between the germline ends. The CDR3 sequence is CAWRRSDYGYTF. The CDR3 DNA sequence: TGTGCCTGGAGGAGGTCCGACTATGGCTACACCTTC.

This sequence joins TRBV6-5 and TRBJ1-1, with D possibly TRBD1 on 5 matching bases. The CDR3 is 13 amino acids. Germline assignment: CDR1 MNHEY and CDR2 SVGAGI. V gave up 9 bases and J gave up 1 base, with 12 bases separating them. CDR3: CASLRGKNTEAFF. For the CDR3, the DNA is TGTGCCAGTTTAAGGGGAAAGAACACTGAAGCTTTCTTT.

The rearrangement uses TRBV6-4 and TRBJ1-4; D possibly corresponds to TRBD1 (5 bases). This CDR3 has 15 residues. V was shortened by 6 bases and J by 3 bases, with 14 bases between the two germline ends. The germline V gene has CDR1 MRHNA and CDR2 SNTAGT. The CDR3 reads CASSPRGEANEKLFF. In DNA, the CDR3 is TGTGCCAGCAGCCCGCGGGGGGAAGCTAATGAAAAACTGTTTTTT.

J is TRBJ1-6 and V is TRBV9, with 8 nucleotides matching TRBD1. Germline-derived CDR1 and CDR2 are SGDLS and YYNGEE. This CDR3 spans 19 amino acids. After removal of 0 bases from V and 1 base from J, the junction contained 9 bases not matched to a gene. The CDR3 spells CASSVVGTGGRSYNSPLHF. The CDR3 DNA reads as TGTGCCAGCAGCGTAGTAGGCACAGGGGGAAGGTCCTATAATTCACCCCTCCACTTT. The variable domain in full, with the rest retrieved from reference TRBV9 and TRBJ1-6, is DSGVTQTPKHLITATGQRVTLRCSPRSGDLSVYWYQQSLDQGLQFLIQYYNGEERAKGNILERFSAQQFPDLHSELNLSSLELGDSALYFCASSVVGTGGRSYNSPLHFGNGTRLTVT.

The chain combines TRBV5-8 with TRBJ2-5; D call uncertain. Trimming pared 3 bases from V and 2 bases from J, leaving 23 bases between. This CDR3 is 18 amino acids long. Germline CDR1 reads SGHTS; CDR2 reads YDEGEE. CDR3 in DNA: TGTGCCAGCAGCTCGTCGTATTTCTCCCTATCCGTTCAAGAGACCCAGTACTTC. Its protein product is CASSSSYFSLSVQETQYF.

The chain joins TRBV29-1 to TRBJ2-7, with 7 bases identical to TRBD1. Losses at the gene ends were 7 bases for V and 0 bases for J; bases not matched to a gene: 12. CDR1 and CDR2 from the germline V gene are SQVTM and ANQGSEA. The CDR3 is 15 residues long. Here the CDR3 reads CSAEGRTGHSYEQYF. The CDR3 nucleotides read TGCAGCGCCGAGGGTCGGACAGGTCACTCCTACGAGCAGTACTTC.

The rearrangement joins TRBV9 to TRBJ1-1; D is undetermined. This CDR3 region has 12 residues. Per the germline V gene, CDR1 is SGDLS and CDR2 is YYNGEE. The V gene lost 0 bases and the J gene lost 6 bases, with 6 bases spanning the gap. CDR3 bases: TGTGCCAGCAGCGTAGAGGGAGCTGAAGCTTTCTTT. The encoded protein is CASSVEGAEAFF.

The chain employs TRBV6-6 and TRBJ2-5; D may be TRBD1 (6 bases). V dropped 5 bases and J dropped 1 base, with 20 bases sitting between them. There are 17 residues in the CDR3. Per germline, CDR1 MNHNY and CDR2 SVGAGI (reference sequence). CDR3 DNA: TGTGCCAGCAGTCCCACGGGGCGCCAGGGGACCCAAGAGACCCAGTACTTC. Translating gives CASSPTGRQGTQETQYF.

This clone has only one observation. The chain recombines TRBV7-7 with TRBJ2-3; tentatively, D is TRBD1 (5 bases). Germline V gives CDR1 SSHAT, CDR2 FNYEAQ (reference sequence). The length of the CDR3 is 13 residues. The germline V and J ends were trimmed by 5 bases and 1 base, with 7 bases remaining between them. The CDR3 loop reads CASSPRGTDTQYF. CDR3 bases: TGTGCCAGCAGCCCCAGGGGCACAGATACGCAGTATTTT.

The V gene is TRBV7-9, the J gene TRBJ2-3, with TRBD2 matching over 8 bases. Germline assignment: CDR1 SEHNR and CDR2 FQNEAQ (reference sequence). The CDR3 spans 14 residues. Trimming at V came to 4 bases and at J to 5 bases, leaving 5 bases not matched to a gene. The CDR3 DNA is TGTGCCAGCAGCTGGGGACTAGGGGGAGATACGCAGTATTTT. It translates to CASSWGLGGDTQYF.

This clone was counted once. The genes are TRBV15 and TRBJ1-1; D possibly corresponds to TRBD1 (6 bases). CDR1 is LNHNV, CDR2 YYDKDF, per germline (reference sequence). V was pared by 0 bases and J by 3 bases, with 8 bases between. The CDR3 has 14 residues. The CDR3 DNA reads as TGTGCCACCAGCAGAGATAGGACAGACACTGAAGCTTTCTTT. Translating it yields CATSRDRTDTEAFF.

The chain employs TRBV6-5 and TRBJ1-1, with a possible D match to TRBD1 (5 bases). Trimming stripped 7 bases from V and 4 bases from J, with 19 bases between. Germline V gene data show CDR1 as MNHEY and CDR2 as SVGAGI. This CDR3 region has 15 residues. The CDR3 DNA follows: TGTGCCAGCATTAACCTGGGACGGAGCGGCACTGAAGCTTTCTTT. Translation: CASINLGRSGTEAFF.

V gene TRBV6-6 combines with J gene TRBJ1-2, with a tentative D call TRBD1 (6 bases). Trimming took off 7 bases at V and 5 bases at J, with 17 bases between the two ends. The CDR3 loop spans 14 amino acids. Per germline, CDR1 MNHNY and CDR2 SVGAGI (reference sequence). The CDR3 coding sequence is TGTGCCAGCATGCCTGGGGGCGGCTATTATGGCTACACCTTC. Translation gives CASMPGGGYYGYTF.

V usage is TRBV6-5 and J usage is TRBJ2-7; 11 nucleotides align to TRBD1. This CDR3 is 14 amino acids long. J gave up 6 bases and V 4 bases, and 5 bases lay outside the gene matches. The V gene's germline CDR1 is MNHEY and CDR2 SVGAGI. In nucleotides, the CDR3 is TGTGCCAGCAGTTTTGGACAGGGGGCTATCGAGCAGTACTTC. It codes for CASSFGQGAIEQYF.

V and J are TRBV5-6 and TRBJ1-2, with D perhaps TRBD1 (5 bases). The CDR3 totals 14 residues. Germline CDR1 SGHDT, CDR2 YYEEEE. Trimming removed 9 bases at V and 5 bases at J, with 20 bases between. The CDR3 DNA sequence: TGTGCCACCAAAGACAGTGCCCGGGGGTATGGCTACACCTTC. Amino acids: CATKDSARGYGYTF. The variable domain in full, completed from reference TRBV5-6 and TRBJ1-2, reads DAGVTQSPTHLIKTRGQQVTLRCSPKSGHDTVSWYQQALGQGPQFIFQYYEEEERQRGNFPDRFSGHQFPNYSSELNVNALLLGDSALYLCATKDSARGYGYTFGSGTRLTVV.

The V and J genes are TRBV6-1 and TRBJ2-2; TRBD2 aligns across 8 bases. Per germline, CDR1 MNHNS and CDR2 SASEGT. The CDR3 totals 15 residues. V lost 3 bases, J lost 4 bases, and 4 bases stayed unmatched. The CDR3 loop reads CASSEDGGATGELFF. CDR3 nucleotide sequence: TGTGCCAGCAGTGAGGACGGGGGGGCCACCGGGGAGCTGTTTTTT.

This chain links TRBV10-2 with TRBJ1-2; D gene ambiguous. Germline CDR1 WSHSY, CDR2 SAAADI. The CDR3 totals 14 residues. The V gene lost 3 bases and the J gene lost 2 bases, with 10 bases spanning the gap. CDR3 region: CASSDGVENYGYTF. CDR3 nucleotide sequence: TGCGCCAGCAGTGATGGGGTAGAAAACTATGGCTACACCTTC.

This clone was seen once. This sequence joins TRBV12-3 or TRBV12-4 and TRBJ2-5; 9 bases are shared with TRBD2. V lost 6 bases, J lost 9 bases, and 5 bases stayed unmatched. This CDR3 is 12 amino acids long. CDR3 residues: CASSVSGGAQYF. CDR3 DNA sequence: TGTGCCAGCAGCGTTAGCGGGGGCGCCCAGTACTTC.

The chain links TRBV29-1 to TRBJ1-1; 10 bases line up with TRBD1. This CDR3 is 12 amino acids long. Germline assignment: CDR1 SQVTM and CDR2 ANQGSEA. Germline trimming cut 7 bases from V and 5 bases from J; bases unmatched to any gene: 4. The CDR3 region is CSGGQGSTEAFF. The DNA of the CDR3 is TGCAGCGGGGGACAGGGGTCGACTGAAGCTTTCTTT.

This chain uses TRBV6-5 with TRBJ1-1, with 7 bases identical to TRBD1. The CDR3 totals 14 residues. Losses at the gene ends were 10 bases for V and 0 bases for J; bases not matched to a gene: 8. In germline, CDR1 is MNHEY, CDR2 SVGAGI. This chain's CDR3 is CATEGAGMNTEAFF. The CDR3 nucleotides read TGTGCCACTGAGGGGGCGGGAATGAACACTGAAGCTTTCTTT.

The chain is built from TRBV12-3 or TRBV12-4 and TRBJ1-1; 7 bases map to TRBD1. This CDR3 comprises 13 residues. Trimming removed 4 bases from V and 6 bases from J; junction bases left unmatched: 5. The CDR3 reads CASSWRQGPEAFF. The CDR3 nucleotides read TGTGCCAGCAGTTGGAGACAGGGTCCTGAAGCTTTCTTT.

The V gene is TRBV24-1, the J gene TRBJ1-1, with TRBD1 matching over 9 bases. CDR1 KGHDR and CDR2 SFDVKD come from the germline V gene. The V and J ends lost 4 bases and 7 bases, in that order; junction bases with no gene match: 9. This CDR3 comprises 15 residues. The CDR3 coding sequence is TGTGCCACCAGTGACCGAGCTGGGACAGGGAGTGAAGCTTTCTTT. Protein: CATSDRAGTGSEAFF.

This chain links TRBV6-2 or TRBV6-3 with TRBJ1-6; a weak D match, TRBD1 (5 bases). This CDR3 has 19 amino acids. The V gene lost 0 bases and the J gene lost 0 bases, with 15 bases spanning the gap. Germline assignment: CDR1 MNHEY and CDR2 SVGEGT. CDR3 sequence (DNA): TGTGCCAGCAGTTACTCGTCCAGGTCCAGGGCCTCCTATAATTCACCCCTCCACTTT. Translating gives CASSYSSRSRASYNSPLHF.

This rearrangement joins TRBV20-1 to TRBJ2-3; D unresolved. The germline V gene has CDR1 DFQATT and CDR2 SNEGSKA (reference sequence). V lost 1 base and J lost 6, with 5 bases in between. CDR3 length equals 11 residues. The CDR3 nucleotides are TGCAGTGCTAGAGCTACTGATACGCAGTATTTT. Encoded protein: CSARATDTQYF.

Concerning this clone: The junction and the germline gene differ at one end; a read error may be behind it. The chain joins TRBV5-8 to TRBJ1-1; perhaps TRBD1 as D (6 bases). From germline, CDR1 is SGHTS and CDR2 YDEGEE. This CDR3 spans 13 amino acids. The CDR3 sequence is CASSFQGNAEAFF. The CDR3 DNA follows: TGTGCCAGCAGCTTCCAGGGGAACGCTGAAGCTTTCTTT. The full variable domain, in which reference TRBV5-8 and TRBJ1-1 provide the parts outside the CDR3, is EAGVTQSPTHLIKTRGQQATLRCSPISGHTSVYWYQQALGLGLQFLLWYDEGEERNRGNFPPRFSGRQFPNYSSELNVNALELEDSALYLCASSFQGNAEAFFGQGTRLTVV.